This T cell receptor (beta chain) was identified during a study of CD8+ T cells in alopecia areata. Study results and limitations: One nonresponder leaves baseline CD8+ expansion's link to response uncertain. Scalp clonality, along with expanded CD8+ clones among the top 100, was significantly decreased by tofacitinib.

A remark on this clone: Its antigen remains unknown.

Regarding treatment: oral pan-JAK inhibitor, 5-10 mg twice daily. Isolated RNA was reverse transcribed into cDNA used as the sequencing template. Only in-frame clones appear in the TCRdb table, and some are missing; sequencing was by immunoSEQ multiplex PCR. This sample carries some 110,000 clones, about three fifths of them seen once, and the ten largest clones take 12%. V was shortened by 0 bases and J by 0 bases, with 5 bases between the two germline ends. The germline V gene encodes CDR1 SQVTM and CDR2 ANQGSEA. The CDR3 spans 13 residues. The clonotype was recovered from a human donor with alopecia areata. The chain combines TRBV29-1 with TRBJ1-1, with D possibly being TRBD1 (5 bases). Sequences were derived from CD8+ T cells sorted from blood, sampled at week 24, from a patient treated with tofacitinib. In DNA form, the CDR3 reads TGCAGCGTTGAAGAGGACATGAACACTGAAGCTTTCTTT. Encoded protein: CSVEEDMNTEAFF.